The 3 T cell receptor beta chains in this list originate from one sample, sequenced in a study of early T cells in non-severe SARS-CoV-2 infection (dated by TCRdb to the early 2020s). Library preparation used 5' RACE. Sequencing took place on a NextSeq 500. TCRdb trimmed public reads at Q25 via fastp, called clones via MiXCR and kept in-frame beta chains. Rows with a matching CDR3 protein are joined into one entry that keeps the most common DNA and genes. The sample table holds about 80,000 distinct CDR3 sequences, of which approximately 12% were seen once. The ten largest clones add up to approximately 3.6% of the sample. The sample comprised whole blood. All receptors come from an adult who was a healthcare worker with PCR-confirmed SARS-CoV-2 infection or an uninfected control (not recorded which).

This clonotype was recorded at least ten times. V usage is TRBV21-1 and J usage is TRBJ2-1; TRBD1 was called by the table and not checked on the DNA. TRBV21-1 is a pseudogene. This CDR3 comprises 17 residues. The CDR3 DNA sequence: TGTGCCAGCAGCAGCGCCGGGTTGTCCGGCTACAACAATGAGCAGTTCTTC. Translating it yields CASSSAGLSGYNNEQFF.

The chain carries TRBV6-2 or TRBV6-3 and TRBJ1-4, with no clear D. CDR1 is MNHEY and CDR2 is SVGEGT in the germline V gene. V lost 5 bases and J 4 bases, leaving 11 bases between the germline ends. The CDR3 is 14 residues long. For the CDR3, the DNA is TGTGCCAGCAGTCCGGACGGGATTAATGAAAAACTGTTTTTT. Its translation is CASSPDGINEKLFF.

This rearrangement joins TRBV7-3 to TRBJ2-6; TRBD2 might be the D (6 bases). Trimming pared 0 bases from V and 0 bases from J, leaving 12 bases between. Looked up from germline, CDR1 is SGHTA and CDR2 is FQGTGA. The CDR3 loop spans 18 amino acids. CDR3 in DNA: TGTGCCAGCAGCTTAACGCCACAGACTAGCTCTGGGGCCAACGTCCTGACTTTC. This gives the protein CASSLTPQTSSGANVLTF.